This T cell receptor beta chain emerged from a study of long-term antiretroviral therapy in people with HIV. Notes on the study in general: Adherence to ART, viral resistance and therapy changes lacked any data.

Turning to this clone: The antigen remains unidentified.

Germline-derived CDR1 and CDR2 are MNHEY and SMNVEV (reference sequence). The CDR3 extends over 13 amino acids. The V and J ends lost 8 bases and 4 bases respectively, with 14 bases between them. Assay version v3.0 of immunoSEQ was used, and it was run at survey level. TCRdb's copy holds only in-frame clones and misses some; the assay was immunoSEQ multiplex PCR. The table records approximately 22,000 clones, about 79% of them present only once. The sequence derives from a man between 45 and 60 years old with HIV. Specimen: unsorted PBMCs, collected 3 years after starting antiretroviral therapy. The chain is built from TRBV27 and TRBJ1-1; D possibly corresponds to TRBD1 (5 bases). CDR3 in amino acids: CASWGRGFTEAFF. The DNA of the CDR3 is TGTGCCAGCTGGGGGAGGGGATTCACTGAAGCTTTCTTT.